Shown below are 28 T cell receptor beta chains from a single sample sequenced in a study of cytomegalovirus exposure and HLA in healthy donors. Using immunoSEQ multiplex PCR, the repertoire was profiled, and TCRdb retains in-frame clones only, with some absent. Of 100,000 to 150,000 clones detected, 89% appear once; the ten largest clones hold 0.95% to 1.5%. The specimen was PBMCs. The receptor source for this set is a young woman in good health and CMV-seronegative.

This chain connects TRBV5-4 to TRBJ1-2, with D perhaps TRBD1 (5 bases). From germline, CDR1 is SGHNT and CDR2 YYREEE (reference sequence). V was cut by 4 bases and J by 4 bases, with 17 bases left in between. The CDR3 covers 15 residues. CDR3 nucleotide sequence: TGTGCCAGCAGCCCGCCTGCCAGGGCGAGCTATGGCTACACCTTC. It translates to CASSPPARASYGYTF.

The rearrangement links TRBV15 to TRBJ1-5; D not resolved. Trimming stripped 0 bases from V and 7 bases from J, with 10 bases between. Per the germline V gene, CDR1 is LNHNV and CDR2 is YYDKDF (reference sequence). The CDR3 extends over 14 amino acids. DNA for the CDR3: TGTGCCACCAGCAGAGATCGGAATAGCCAGCCCCAGCATTTT. Translation: CATSRDRNSQPQHF.

The genes are TRBV18 and TRBJ2-1; a weak D match, TRBD2 (5 bases). Germline CDR1 and CDR2: KGHSH and LQKENI. The CDR3 totals 16 residues. Trimming stripped 0 bases from V and 0 bases from J, with 9 bases between. CDR3 sequence reads: CASSPPVGSSYNEQFF. CDR3 sequence (DNA): TGTGCCAGCTCACCACCAGTAGGGAGCTCCTACAATGAGCAGTTCTTC.

This chain uses TRBV5-1 with TRBJ2-2; TRBD1 matches at 7 bases. This CDR3 has 15 amino acids. Unmatched junction bases numbered 8, after V lost 5 bases and J lost 4 bases. Germline V gives CDR1 SGHRS, CDR2 YFSETQ. The DNA of the CDR3 is TGCGCCAGCAGGGCCGGGACAGACCTCACCGGGGAGCTGTTTTTT. This encodes CASRAGTDLTGELFF.

This rearrangement joins TRBV5-5 to TRBJ1-5; maybe TRBD1 (5 bases). V was pared by 4 bases and J by 1 base, with 6 bases between. The CDR3 contains 13 residues. Germline CDR1 reads SGHKS; CDR2 reads YYEKEE (reference sequence). In DNA, the CDR3 is TGTGCCAGCAGCAAGGGGAGCAATCAGCCCCAGCATTTT. It encodes CASSKGSNQPQHF.

The chain couples TRBV7-8 to TRBJ2-2; 9 nucleotides match TRBD2. The germline gives CDR1 SGHVS, CDR2 FQNEAQ. The CDR3 is 19 amino acids. The V and J ends lost 1 base and 4 bases, in that order; junction bases with no gene match: 13. The CDR3 is CASSLGYGGGAFGTGELFF. The DNA for the CDR3 is TGTGCCAGCAGCTTAGGTTATGGCGGGGGGGCCTTTGGCACCGGGGAGCTGTTTTTT.

V usage is TRBV4-1 and J usage is TRBJ1-6; no firm D call. The CDR3 consists of 15 residues. Germline V CDR1 and CDR2: MGHRA, YSYEKL. Between the trimmed V and J ends, which lost 0 bases and 7 bases, there was a span of 10 bases. CDR3 in DNA: TGCGCCAGCAGCCAAGACCCAGGCACGAATTCACCCCTCCACTTT. Translation gives CASSQDPGTNSPLHF.

This chain uses TRBV19 with TRBJ1-5, with D maybe TRBD1 (5 bases). The CDR3 has 13 residues. Per the germline V gene, CDR1 is LNHDA and CDR2 is SQIVND (reference sequence). V gave up 8 bases and J gave up 4 bases, with 12 bases separating them. The CDR3 bases are TGTGCCAGTCGACGTAGGGGTAATCAGCCCCAGCATTTT. Its translation is CASRRRGNQPQHF.

This clone appeared a few times. The chain is built from TRBV6-6 and TRBJ2-2, with 9 nucleotides matching TRBD1. This CDR3 spans 16 amino acids. Looked up from germline, CDR1 is MNHNY and CDR2 is SVGAGI (reference sequence). Trimming at V came to 2 bases and at J to 2 bases, leaving 3 bases not matched to a gene. CDR3 amino acids: CASSYRTGVNTGELFF. The CDR3 nucleotides are TGTGCCAGCAGTTACAGGACAGGGGTCAACACCGGGGAGCTGTTTTTT.

V usage is TRBV5-8 and J usage is TRBJ1-4; D is unclear. Trimming cost V 8 bases and J 3 bases, with 11 bases left between them. Germline CDR1 is SGHTS and CDR2 is YDEGEE. The CDR3 contains 13 residues. This chain's CDR3 is CASWAAPNEKLFF. CDR3 DNA sequence: TGTGCCAGTTGGGCAGCACCTAATGAAAAACTGTTTTTT.

This chain connects TRBV4-1 to TRBJ2-2; TRBD2 might be the D (6 bases). Trimming stripped 5 bases from V and 2 bases from J, with 9 bases between. From germline, CDR1 is MGHRA and CDR2 YSYEKL. The CDR3 sequence is 14 residues long. Here the CDR3 DNA reads TGCGCCAGCAGCGCGGGGCCTAACACCGGGGAGCTGTTTTTT. Translating gives CASSAGPNTGELFF.

The gene calls are TRBV15 and TRBJ1-2, with D possibly TRBD1 on 6 matching bases. The CDR3 has 13 residues. V was trimmed by 3 bases and J by 8 bases, leaving 13 bases between them. Germline CDR1 is LNHNV and CDR2 is YYDKDF (reference sequence). The CDR3 DNA reads as TGTGCCACCAGCAGTACTACAGGGTTCGGCTACACCTTC. It specifies CATSSTTGFGYTF.

V usage is TRBV19 and J usage is TRBJ1-5; TRBD1 aligns across 9 bases. Germline CDR1 reads LNHDA; CDR2 reads SQIVND (reference sequence). The trim removed 4 bases at V and 12 bases at J, leaving 13 bases unmatched. This CDR3 contains 15 residues. The CDR3 loop reads CASSTNFDRGNLQHF. CDR3 nucleotide sequence: TGTGCCAGTAGTACGAACTTCGACAGGGGGAATCTCCAGCATTTT.

Comment on this clone: An end of the junction differs from the germline gene, which may be a read error. The chain couples TRBV25-1 to TRBJ2-3; D remains unclear. The CDR3 runs to 11 residues. The germline V gene has CDR1 MGHDK and CDR2 SYGVNS. The CDR3, as DNA: TGTGCCAGCAGTTACGCGGATAGGCAGTATTTT. Protein product: CASSYADRQYF.

V and J are TRBV5-6 and TRBJ1-4; TRBD1 agrees at 8 bases. Germline CDR1 and CDR2: SGHDT and YYEEEE. V lost 4 bases, J lost 6 bases, and 11 bases stayed unmatched. The CDR3 has 16 residues. This CDR3 reads CASSARTGSFDEKLFF. The DNA for the CDR3 is TGTGCCAGCAGCGCTCGGACAGGGAGTTTTGATGAAAAACTGTTTTTT.

This chain joins TRBV6-5 and TRBJ2-5, with D perhaps matching TRBD2 (6 bases). This CDR3 has 14 residues. The germline V and J ends were trimmed by 6 bases and 10 bases, with 21 bases remaining between them. Germline values: CDR1 MNHEY, CDR2 SVGAGI. The CDR3 spells CASRLLSSARGQYF. The CDR3 nucleotides read TGTGCCAGCAGATTATTAAGCTCGGCGCGGGGCCAGTACTTC.

The rearrangement joins TRBV6-5 to TRBJ1-6; D unclear. This CDR3 has 12 amino acids. V was trimmed by 6 bases and J by 9 bases, leaving 9 bases between them. Looked up from germline, CDR1 is MNHEY and CDR2 is SVGAGI. CDR3 DNA sequence: TGTGCCAGCAGCCTCTCGGGTTCACCCCTCCACTTT. It specifies CASSLSGSPLHF.

The rearrangement joins TRBV7-3 to TRBJ1-1; the D gene is possibly TRBD1 (5 bases). The CDR3 covers 14 residues. Germline V gene lookup returns CDR1 SGHTA and CDR2 FQGTGA. Trimming took 6 bases from V and 0 from J, leaving 11 bases between them. CDR3 sequence: CASSPGTVNTEAFF. The CDR3 DNA is TGTGCCAGCAGTCCCGGGACTGTGAACACTGAAGCTTTCTTT. Filled out from reference TRBV7-3 and TRBJ1-1, the complete variable domain reads GAGVSQTPSNKVTEKGKYVELRCDPISGHTALYWYRQSLGQGPEFLIYFQGTGAADDSGLPNDRFFAVRPEGSVSTLKIQRTERGDSAVYLCASSPGTVNTEAFFGQGTRLTVV.

The chain is built from TRBV4-1 and TRBJ2-1; D is perhaps TRBD2 (6 bases). CDR1 and CDR2 (germline): MGHRA, YSYEKL. The CDR3 consists of 18 residues. Trimming took 2 bases from V and 2 from J, leaving 19 bases between them. The CDR3 bases are TGCGCCAGCAGCCAACACCTAGCGTTTAGCCGGGCCTACAATGAGCAGTTCTTC. Protein sequence: CASSQHLAFSRAYNEQFF.

CDR3 nucleotide sequence: TGTGCTAGTGCCGAATCCGGGAACACTGAAGCTTTCTTT. Protein product: CASAESGNTEAFF. This chain links TRBV12-5 with TRBJ1-1; D is uncertain. This CDR3 region has 13 residues. Trimming left V 7 bases short and J 1 base short, with 10 bases between. Germline loops: CDR1 LGHNT, CDR2 FRNRAP.

This sequence joins TRBV27 and TRBJ1-5; weak D call: TRBD1 (5 bases). With 5 bases removed from V and 5 bases from J, the gap between germline ends came to 13 bases. Germline V lookup: CDR1 MNHEY, CDR2 SMNVEV (reference sequence). This CDR3 contains 14 residues. The CDR3 sequence is CASSPDSNHQPQHF. In nucleotides, the CDR3 is TGTGCCAGCAGTCCAGACAGCAATCATCAGCCCCAGCATTTT.

This chain links TRBV5-8 with TRBJ2-7, with D perhaps TRBD2 (6 bases). Germline CDR1 reads SGHTS; CDR2 reads YDEGEE. This CDR3 spans 13 amino acids. V lost 0 bases and J lost 5, with 9 bases in between. The CDR3 region is CASSLGGGNEQYF. Here the CDR3 DNA reads TGTGCCAGCAGCTTGGGGGGCGGGAACGAGCAGTACTTC. The complete variable domain, with remaining parts taken from reference TRBV5-8 and TRBJ2-7, reads EAGVTQSPTHLIKTRGQQATLRCSPISGHTSVYWYQQALGLGLQFLLWYDEGEERNRGNFPPRFSGRQFPNYSSELNVNALELEDSALYLCASSLGGGNEQYFGPGTRLTVT.

V gene TRBV19 combines with J gene TRBJ2-1, with D uncertain. Germline CDR1 reads LNHDA; CDR2 reads SQIVND (reference sequence). The CDR3 is 17 amino acids. Trimming took 4 bases from V and 0 from J, leaving 16 bases between them. CDR3 residues: CASSRRTNTRSYNEQFF. The CDR3 nucleotides read TGTGCCAGTAGTAGGCGAACTAACACCCGCTCCTACAATGAGCAGTTCTTC.

The V gene is TRBV2, the J gene TRBJ2-4; TRBD1 matches at 7 bases. This CDR3 region has 15 residues. V shed 1 base and J 6 bases; nucleotides not matched to a gene: 6. Germline CDR1 is SNHLY and CDR2 is FYNNEI. The CDR3 nucleotides are TGTGCCAGCAGTGAAGGGGACAGTTGGGGAAACATTCAGTACTTC. It translates to CASSEGDSWGNIQYF.

The chain uses TRBV6-5 and TRBJ2-3, with TRBD2 identical over 7 bases. The CDR3 is made up of 15 amino acids. V lost 1 base to trimming and J lost 2 bases; unmatched junction nucleotides: 3. CDR1 and CDR2 (germline): MNHEY, SVGAGI. Here the CDR3 DNA reads TGTGCCAGCAGTTACTGGGGGGGGAACACAGATACGCAGTATTTT. It translates to CASSYWGGNTDTQYF.

J is TRBJ1-1 and V is TRBV19; D call uncertain. V dropped 7 bases and J dropped 1 base, with 22 bases sitting between them. The CDR3 runs 17 residues. CDR1 is LNHDA, CDR2 SQIVND, per germline (reference sequence). The CDR3 DNA follows: TGTGCCAGTACCAACCGGGAACGTCGGACGGCGAACACTGAAGCTTTCTTT. It encodes CASTNRERRTANTEAFF.

The rearrangement uses TRBV19 and TRBJ1-4; 7 bases line up with TRBD1. The CDR3 length is 16 residues. Germline trimming cut 4 bases from V and 3 bases from J; bases unmatched to any gene: 8. Germline-derived CDR1 and CDR2 are LNHDA and SQIVND (reference sequence). The CDR3: CASSRLYGTANEKLFF. The CDR3 DNA reads as TGTGCCAGTAGTAGGTTGTACGGGACAGCTAATGAAAAACTGTTTTTT.

The genes are TRBV13 and TRBJ2-7, with unresolved D. Germline loops: CDR1 PRHDT, CDR2 FYEKMQ (reference sequence). The CDR3 has 12 amino acids. V was trimmed by 4 bases and J by 1 base, leaving 5 bases between them. The CDR3 sequence is CASSYKSYEQYF. CDR3 in DNA: TGTGCCAGCAGCTACAAGTCCTACGAGCAGTACTTC.